This is a list of T cell receptor beta chains from one sample in a study of OX40 agonist ivuxolimab in advanced cancers. Assay used: immunoSEQ multiplex PCR; TCRdb lists only in-frame clones, some missing. The table shows 65,000 or so clones, with roughly nine tenths occurring only once. Sequenced here: CD4+ or CD8+ T cells sorted from blood, sampled in a trial of the OX40 agonist ivuxolimab. Receptors originate from an adult with an advanced solid tumor such as melanoma, head and neck, liver or kidney cancer. Each CDR3 is given with its conserved first and last residue. Each record gives: CDR3 DNA, CDR3 protein, clone size, D gene, CDR3 length, J gene, V gene. D genes are given only for firm matches. Clone size is not always given. Where it is, it says once, few, many or a class for expanded clones.

TGTGCCACCCTGGCATTCGCGAGTGGGGATACGCAGTATTTT CATLAFASGDTQYF NA NA 14 TRBJ2-3 TRBV6-1
TGCGCCAGCAGTGAGTCGACCCCCAGCCCCTACGAGCAGTACTTC CASSESTPSPYEQYF NA NA 15 TRBJ2-7 TRBV10-2
TGTGCCAGCAGCTTAAACCTAGCGGGAGCCGGCTACGAGCAGTACTTC CASSLNLAGAGYEQYF NA TRBD2 16 TRBJ2-7 TRBV7-9
TGCAGCGTGGGACAGGGGGATCAGCCCCAGCATTTT CSVGQGDQPQHF NA TRBD1 12 TRBJ1-5 TRBV29-1
TGTGCCAGCAGCCCAACGACAGGACCAAATTCACCCCTCCACTTT CASSPTTGPNSPLHF NA NA 15 TRBJ1-6 TRBV7-9
TGTGCCAGCAGTTCAGGGACAGGGGGGTACTTGGCCACTGAAGCTTTCTTT CASSSGTGGYLATEAFF NA TRBD1 17 TRBJ1-1 TRBV28
TGTGCCAGCAGTTACGGCTCCTCCAGGGGCACAGATACGCAGTATTTT CASSYGSSRGTDTQYF NA NA 16 TRBJ2-3 TRBV6-6
TGCGCCAGCAGTCCTACGGGCTCCAGTGGCTACACCTTC CASSPTGSSGYTF NA NA 13 TRBJ1-2 TRBV10-1
TGTGCCAGCAGCTTGTCCGGAGGGGATAGATACGAGCAGTACTTC CASSLSGGDRYEQYF NA NA 15 TRBJ2-7 TRBV5-5
TGCGCCAGCAGCCAAGAGGGACAGGGGGGGGAAAAACTGTTTTTT CASSQEGQGGEKLFF NA TRBD1 15 TRBJ1-4 TRBV4-1
TGTGCCAGCAGTGACCTTAATAAGGGCTACACCTTC CASSDLNKGYTF NA NA 12 TRBJ1-2 TRBV2
TGTGCCTGGAGTGCCTGGGACCGACTAAGGACCATATATTTT CAWSAWDRLRTIYF NA NA 14 TRBJ1-3 TRBV30
TGCAGCGTTGCGGCGGGGTTCTATGGCTACACCTTC CSVAAGFYGYTF NA NA 12 TRBJ1-2 TRBV29-1
TGTGCCAGCAGCCAAGGGTTCAATCAGCCCCAGCATTTT CASSQGFNQPQHF NA NA 13 TRBJ1-5 TRBV16
TGTGCCAGCAGCTTGGACGGCAATCAGCCCCAGCATTTT CASSLDGNQPQHF NA NA 13 TRBJ1-5 TRBV5-4
TGCAGTGCTAAGGTTGGTCATGAGCAGTTCTTC CSAKVGHEQFF NA NA 11 TRBJ2-1 TRBV20-1
TGTGCCAGCAGTTTATTCCTGGGAAATACGCAGTATTTT CASSLFLGNTQYF NA NA 13 TRBJ2-3 TRBV28
TGTGCCAGCCACGGGACAGGGCCTGAGACCCAGTACTTC CASHGTGPETQYF NA TRBD1 13 TRBJ2-5 TRBV2
TGTGCCAGCTCAGGAGGCACTGAAGCTTTCTTT CASSGGTEAFF NA NA 11 TRBJ1-1 TRBV18
TGTGCCAGCTCACTCCCGGCCCAGTCAGATACGCAGTATTTT CASSLPAQSDTQYF few NA 14 TRBJ2-3 TRBV18
TGCGGACAGGGGCTCTCCGATCAGCCCCAGCATTTT CGQGLSDQPQHF NA NA 12 TRBJ1-5 TRBV21-1
TGCGCCAGCAGTTCGACAGGGGGTAGGCACGAGCAGTACTTC CASSSTGGRHEQYF few TRBD1 14 TRBJ2-7 TRBV5-1
TGCGCCAGCAGCTTTGCCGAGAGGGCAGGGACTAACTATGGCTACACCTTC CASSFAERAGTNYGYTF once NA 17 TRBJ1-2 TRBV5-1
TGCGCCAGCAGCTTGGGGGGATTTAGCTCCTACAATGAGCAGTTCTTC CASSLGGFSSYNEQFF NA NA 16 TRBJ2-1 TRBV5-1
TGTGCCAGCAGCTTCCAGGGACTAGTTCGTGATGAGCAGTTCTTC CASSFQGLVRDEQFF NA TRBD2 15 TRBJ2-1 TRBV7-3
TGCAGCGTTGTAGGTGCGGGGGCAACTAATGAAAAACTGTTTTTT CSVVGAGATNEKLFF NA NA 15 TRBJ1-4 TRBV29-1
TGTGCCAGCAGCTTAGGGAGACAGTCCTACGAGCAGTACTTC CASSLGRQSYEQYF few NA 14 TRBJ2-7 TRBV7-9
TGTGCCAGCAGCGCATCAGGGGTTGCTCAGCCCCAGCATTTT CASSASGVAQPQHF NA NA 14 TRBJ1-5 TRBV9
TGTGCCAGCAGCCAAGACAGGACAGGGGACACTGAAGCTTTCTTT CASSQDRTGDTEAFF NA TRBD1 15 TRBJ1-1 TRBV4-2
TGTGCCAGCTACCGGTCGGGACAGGGAGCTTTCTTT CASYRSGQGAFF NA TRBD1 12 TRBJ1-1 TRBV28
TGTGCCAGTACCTCCATAGCGAGGGGGGACATTCAGTACTTC CASTSIARGDIQYF NA NA 14 TRBJ2-4 TRBV19
TGTGCCTGGGAGGCCGGGGGCTCCTACGAGCAGTACTTC CAWEAGGSYEQYF NA NA 13 TRBJ2-7 TRBV30
TGTGCCAGCAGTCCAAGGACAAAGAGCTCCTACGAGCAGTACTTC CASSPRTKSSYEQYF NA NA 15 TRBJ2-7 TRBV6-1
TGTGCCAGTAGTATAGCTACCACGGGACTCGCTCGTAGGGATGAGCAGTTCTTC CASSIATTGLARRDEQFF NA NA 18 TRBJ2-1 TRBV19
TGTGCCAGCAGAGCCGACAGGGCGGGCGAGCAGTACTTC CASRADRAGEQYF NA TRBD1 13 TRBJ2-7 TRBV11-2
TGTGCCAGCAGCTCAATGGGGGGAGTGGGTCAGCCCCAGCATTTT CASSSMGGVGQPQHF NA NA 15 TRBJ1-5 TRBV5-5
TGTGCCAGCAGCCTCTGGGGGGGGCGAAATGAAAAACTGTTTTTT CASSLWGGRNEKLFF NA NA 15 TRBJ1-4 TRBV7-8
TGTGCCAGCAGTTCAGGACAGGGGGCCAATAGGTGGGAGGCCCAGTACTTC CASSSGQGANRWEAQYF NA TRBD1 17 TRBJ2-5 TRBV27
TGTGCTAGTGGTTTGGACAAGGGAGGGCTCAATGAAAAACTGTTTTTT CASGLDKGGLNEKLFF NA NA 16 TRBJ1-4 TRBV12-5
TGTGCCAGCAGCGCACAAGCTCCTGGGGCCAACGTCCTGACTTTC CASSAQAPGANVLTF NA NA 15 TRBJ2-6 TRBV2
TGTGCCAGTAGTATAGGTTGGCAGTCGTATGGCTACACCTTC CASSIGWQSYGYTF few NA 14 TRBJ1-2 TRBV19
TGTGCCATCAAGAAGGGCGGCGAGCAGTACTTC CAIKKGGEQYF NA NA 11 TRBJ2-7 TRBV10-3
TGTGCCAGCAGTGACTCACAGAGGGTGGCAGATACGCAGTATTTT CASSDSQRVADTQYF NA NA 15 TRBJ2-3 TRBV25-1
TGTGCCAGTAGTACCCGCCGGGGTACAACTAATGAAAAACTGTTTTTT CASSTRRGTTNEKLFF NA NA 16 TRBJ1-4 TRBV19